Each of the 27 T cell receptor beta chains below was sequenced from the same sample in a study of shared clonotypes between healthy human individuals. Terminally differentiated effector memory CD45RA+ cells were excluded by CCR7 positive selection of CD45RO-negative cells. Sequenced by immunoSEQ multiplex PCR; TCRdb stores in-frame clones only, minus some. The table records around 2,000,000 clones, approximately 94% of them present only once. Sequenced material: naive CD8+ T cells sorted from blood. The source is a man younger than 30 in good health.

Only one count was recorded for this clone. The chain uses TRBV6-5 and TRBJ2-7; tentatively, D is TRBD1 (6 bases). The germline V and J ends were trimmed by 5 bases and 4 bases, with 15 bases remaining between them. Germline V gene data show CDR1 as MNHEY and CDR2 as SVGAGI. The CDR3 is 14 residues long. The CDR3, as DNA: TGTGCCAGCAGTCAAGGGGACACGGAATACGAGCAGTACTTC. It translates to CASSQGDTEYEQYF.

On this clone: The sample holds other DNA sequences that translate to the same CDR3. V gene TRBV4-1 combines with J gene TRBJ2-1, with D tentatively TRBD2 (5 bases). With 1 base removed from V and 7 bases from J, the gap between germline ends came to 8 bases. The CDR3 extends over 13 amino acids. Germline V gene lookup returns CDR1 MGHRA and CDR2 YSYEKL. For the CDR3, the DNA is TGCGCCAGCAGCCAAGTGGGGAGTAATGAGCAGTTCTTC. It is translated as CASSQVGSNEQFF.

With regard to this clone: One junction end disagrees with the germline gene, perhaps due to a read error. The V gene is TRBV7-7, the J gene TRBJ2-7, with TRBD2 matching 13 bases. Germline CDR1 reads SSHAT; CDR2 reads FNYEAQ (reference sequence). The CDR3 contains 16 residues. The CDR3 region has the DNA TGTGCTAGCAGCCAGAGACTAGCGGGAGGTCTCTACGAGCAGTACTTC. As protein: CASSQRLAGGLYEQYF.

The chain joins TRBV6-5 to TRBJ1-2; maybe TRBD1 (5 bases). The CDR3 is 13 residues long. The ends were cut back, 10 bases at V and 2 bases at J, with 14 bases in the middle. Germline CDR1 and CDR2: MNHEY and SVGAGI. The CDR3: CATQGSRNYGYTF. In DNA, the CDR3 is TGTGCCACCCAGGGTTCGAGGAACTATGGCTACACCTTC.

The V and J genes are TRBV7-9 and TRBJ2-7, with TRBD2 matching over 13 bases. The CDR3 has 15 residues. After removal of 8 bases from V and 4 bases from J, the junction contained 8 bases not matched to a gene. Germline V gives CDR1 SEHNR, CDR2 FQNEAQ (reference sequence). Written as DNA, the CDR3 is TGTGCCAGCGGGACTAGCGGGGTCCGGGGGTACGAGCAGTACTTC. It is translated as CASGTSGVRGYEQYF.

This chain connects TRBV5-6 to TRBJ1-6; TRBD1 matches 8 bases. V was clipped by 3 bases and J by 1 base; unmatched bases: 9. Germline assignment: CDR1 SGHDT and CDR2 YYEEEE. The CDR3 is made up of 18 amino acids. This chain's CDR3 is CASSSDREEGSYNSPLHF. The CDR3 DNA follows: TGTGCCAGCAGCTCGGACAGGGAGGAAGGATCCTATAATTCACCCCTCCACTTT.

DNA of the CDR3: TGTGCCAGCAGCCCGGAGCGGATGAAGAGCTCTGGAAACACCATATATTTT. Translation: CASSPERMKSSGNTIYF. The genes are TRBV25-1 and TRBJ1-3, with unresolved D. Germline assignment: CDR1 MGHDK and CDR2 SYGVNS. This CDR3 has 17 amino acids. Trimming left V 6 bases short and J 0 bases short, with 18 bases between.

This chain uses TRBV10-3 with TRBJ2-7; D call uncertain. This CDR3 has 13 amino acids. Germline V gene data show CDR1 as ENHRY and CDR2 as SYGVKD. Trimming pared 3 bases from V and 2 bases from J, leaving 8 bases between. The CDR3 spells CAISEGRTYEQYF. In DNA, the CDR3 is TGTGCCATCAGTGAAGGCAGAACCTACGAGCAGTACTTC.

The chain couples TRBV13 to TRBJ2-2, with TRBD1 matching over 9 bases. With V trimmed by 4 bases and J by 6 bases, 0 bases remained unmatched. The CDR3 sequence is 13 residues long. Germline V gene lookup returns CDR1 PRHDT and CDR2 FYEKMQ (reference sequence). DNA of the CDR3: TGTGCCAGCAGCTGGACAGGGGCCGGGGAGCTGTTTTTT. Amino acids: CASSWTGAGELFF.

The gene calls are TRBV7-9 and TRBJ2-2, with D tentatively TRBD1 or TRBD2 (5 bases each). Looked up from germline, CDR1 is SEHNR and CDR2 is FQNEAQ (reference sequence). The length of the CDR3 is 14 residues. Trimming removed 6 bases at V and 4 bases at J, with 12 bases between. CDR3 bases: TGTGCCAGCAGTCCCGGGGCCTCCACCGGGGAGCTGTTTTTT. Amino acids: CASSPGASTGELFF.

The CDR3 DNA is TGTGCCAGTAGTCCAACCGGGACAGCCTACGAGCAGTACTTC. This translates into CASSPTGTAYEQYF. V gene TRBV19 combines with J gene TRBJ2-7; 7 bases fit TRBD1. V lost 5 bases, J lost 2 bases, and 6 bases stayed unmatched. The germline gives CDR1 LNHDA, CDR2 SQIVND (reference sequence). The CDR3 is 14 amino acids.

This clone was counted once. The chain employs TRBV7-8 and TRBJ2-5; 9 bases line up with TRBD2. The CDR3 sequence is 15 residues long. The germline V gene has CDR1 SGHVS and CDR2 FQNEAQ. After removal of 5 bases from V and 5 bases from J, the junction contained 9 bases not matched to a gene. CDR3 in amino acids: CASSLVVAGVETQYF. The CDR3 bases are TGTGCCAGCAGCCTAGTGGTAGCGGGAGTGGAGACCCAGTACTTC.

The CDR3 nucleotides read TGTGCCAGCAGCCAAGAAGGGATCTACAATGAGCAGTTCTTC. Its translation: CASSQEGIYNEQFF. This chain joins TRBV14 and TRBJ2-1; D unresolved. Trimming removed 0 bases at V and 3 bases at J, with 6 bases between. The CDR3 extends over 14 amino acids. CDR1 and CDR2 (germline): SGHDN, FVKESK.

The chain combines TRBV7-9 with TRBJ2-7, with 14 bases aligning to TRBD2. Losses at the gene ends were 5 bases for V and 6 bases for J; bases not matched to a gene: 3. CDR3 length: 14 amino acids. CDR1 is SEHNR, CDR2 FQNEAQ, per germline (reference sequence). The CDR3: CASSIGLAGGEQYF. Written as DNA, the CDR3 is TGTGCCAGCAGCATAGGACTAGCGGGGGGCGAGCAGTACTTC. Together with reference TRBV7-9 and TRBJ2-7, the CDR3 gives the full variable domain: DTGVSQNPRHKITKRGQNVTFRCDPISEHNRLYWYRQTLGQGPEFLTYFQNEAQLEKSRLLSDRFSAERPKGSFSTLEIQRTEQGDSAMYLCASSIGLAGGEQYFGPGTRLTVT.

This clone showed up just once. V usage is TRBV19 and J usage is TRBJ1-2; D unresolved. The CDR3 has 14 residues. Trimming took 0 bases from V and 5 from J, leaving 10 bases between them. Germline V gives CDR1 LNHDA, CDR2 SQIVND (reference sequence). The CDR3 coding sequence is TGTGCCAGTAGTATAGACCAGAATTATTATGGCTACACCTTC. Translating gives CASSIDQNYYGYTF.

This clone has just a few counts. The gene calls are TRBV30 and TRBJ1-2, with a possible D match to TRBD1 (5 bases). Trimming took 0 bases from V and 8 from J, leaving 10 bases between them. The CDR3 covers 12 residues. Germline lookup yields CDR1 GTSNPN and CDR2 SVGIG (reference sequence). The CDR3 sequence is CAWSVGLRGYTF. Here the CDR3 DNA reads TGTGCCTGGAGTGTGGGGCTGAGGGGCTACACCTTC.

The V gene is TRBV27, the J gene TRBJ1-5; D remains ambiguous. CDR1 and CDR2 (germline): MNHEY, SMNVEV (reference sequence). The CDR3 runs to 16 residues. V was clipped by 5 bases and J by 3 bases, with 17 bases between them. The CDR3 reads CASSPTFEAYNQPQHF. The DNA for the CDR3 is TGTGCCAGCAGTCCCACGTTTGAGGCATACAATCAGCCCCAGCATTTT.

V gene TRBV5-6 combines with J gene TRBJ2-1, with D perhaps TRBD1 or TRBD2 (6 bases each). V was cut by 6 bases and J by 7 bases, with 20 bases left in between. This CDR3 has 15 amino acids. Germline V gene lookup returns CDR1 SGHDT and CDR2 YYEEEE. CDR3 DNA sequence: TGTGCCAGCACCTGGGGGGCGGTGGGCGGGAATGAGCAGTTCTTC. Translating gives CASTWGAVGGNEQFF.

The chain is built from TRBV7-9 and TRBJ1-1, with D unclear. Germline CDR1 and CDR2: SEHNR and FQNEAQ (reference sequence). V was shortened by 5 bases and J by 1 base, with 14 bases between the two germline ends. There are 15 residues in the CDR3. CDR3 coding DNA: TGTGCCAGCAGCCATTCAGCCATGGGGAACACTGAAGCTTTCTTT. This gives the protein CASSHSAMGNTEAFF.

The rearrangement links TRBV11-2 to TRBJ1-2; 7 bases align to TRBD1. CDR1 is SGHAT and CDR2 is FQNNGV in the germline V gene. The CDR3 covers 14 residues. V shed 3 bases, J shed 6 bases, and the junction held 7 bases outside the gene matches. DNA of the CDR3: TGTGCCAGCAGCTTTGGGGACAGACCGGATGGCTACACCTTC. Its protein product is CASSFGDRPDGYTF.

V gene TRBV6-5 combines with J gene TRBJ1-5; TRBD1 matches at 8 bases. V shed 5 bases and J 5 bases; nucleotides not matched to a gene: 5. The germline V gene encodes CDR1 MNHEY and CDR2 SVGAGI. This CDR3 has 14 residues. For the CDR3, the DNA is TGTGCCAGCAGTCAGACAGGGGCGGATCAGCCCCAGCATTTT. This codes for CASSQTGADQPQHF.

The chain links TRBV12-5 to TRBJ1-1; 7 bases are shared with TRBD1. The CDR3 length is 18 residues. CDR1 is LGHNT and CDR2 is FRNRAP in the germline V gene. With 0 bases clipped from V and 4 bases from J, the junction kept 14 bases outside the gene matches. Here the CDR3 reads CASGLVIVLGQVVTEAFF. The CDR3 DNA follows: TGTGCTAGTGGTTTGGTAATAGTATTAGGACAGGTAGTCACTGAAGCTTTCTTT.

This clone was detected once. This rearrangement joins TRBV7-3 to TRBJ2-2, with D perhaps TRBD1 (6 bases). The CDR3 extends over 14 amino acids. Between the trimmed V and J ends, which lost 4 bases and 4 bases, there was a span of 10 bases. CDR1 SGHTA and CDR2 FQGTGA come from the germline V gene. In DNA form, the CDR3 reads TGTGCCAGCAGCTCCACAGGGACCACCGGGGAGCTGTTTTTT. Amino acid sequence: CASSSTGTTGELFF.

V gene TRBV5-4 combines with J gene TRBJ1-2; 7 bases agree with TRBD1. CDR3 length: 18 amino acids. Germline V gives CDR1 SGHNT, CDR2 YYREEE (reference sequence). The V and J ends lost 0 bases and 3 bases, in that order; junction bases with no gene match: 14. The CDR3 DNA sequence: TGTGCCAGCAGCTTGGAGAGGAGGGACAGAATTACGGACTATGGCTACACCTTC. Translating gives CASSLERRDRITDYGYTF.

The genes are TRBV30 and TRBJ2-5, with a weak D call TRBD2 (5 bases). The J call is in doubt because the DNA end fits TRBJ2-7 better. The CDR3 extends over 16 amino acids. The V gene's germline CDR1 is GTSNPN and CDR2 SVGIG (reference sequence). The CDR3 region is CAWGVPPGLSSYEQYF. The CDR3 DNA follows: TGTGCCTGGGGGGTCCCCCCGGGATTAAGCTCCTACGAGCAGTACTTC.

J is TRBJ1-1 and V is TRBV19; the D gene is possibly TRBD1 (5 bases). The CDR3 spans 15 residues. Trimming removed 5 bases from V and 1 base from J, with 14 bases in between. The V gene's germline CDR1 is LNHDA and CDR2 SQIVND (reference sequence). The CDR3 spells CASSHPQGPNTEAFF. CDR3 sequence (DNA): TGTGCCAGTAGTCACCCGCAGGGACCGAACACTGAAGCTTTCTTT.

Comments on this clone: The same CDR3 is also encoded by other DNA sequences in this sample. The chain couples TRBV5-1 to TRBJ2-7, with D tentatively TRBD1 (5 bases). The germline V gene encodes CDR1 SGHRS and CDR2 YFSETQ. The V and J ends lost 0 bases and 1 base respectively, with 8 bases between them. The CDR3 consists of 14 residues. The CDR3 spells CASSLGGFSYEQYF. Written as DNA, the CDR3 is TGCGCCAGCAGCTTGGGGGGCTTTTCCTACGAGCAGTACTTC.